One and the same sample provided the 24 T cell receptor beta chains below, sequenced in a study of blood T cell repertoires in COVID-19. The repertoire was sequenced with immunoSEQ multiplex PCR; TCRdb's copy has only in-frame clones and lacks some. Among 220,000 or so clones listed, 88% were seen once. Sample: PBMCs or T cells enriched from blood (not recorded which). Receptor source: a woman between 45 and 65 years old with acute COVID-19.

The rearrangement joins TRBV5-4 to TRBJ2-3; 7 bases fit TRBD2. V lost 2 bases to trimming and J lost 0 bases; unmatched junction nucleotides: 6. Per the germline V gene, CDR1 is SGHNT and CDR2 is YYREEE (reference sequence). This CDR3 is built from 16 residues. The CDR3 nucleotides read TGTGCCAGCAGCTTCCCAGCGGGAAGTAGCACAGATACGCAGTATTTT. Translating it yields CASSFPAGSSTDTQYF. The entire variable domain, with the rest obtained from reference TRBV5-4 and TRBJ2-3, is as follows: ETGVTQSPTHLIKTRGQQVTLRCSSQSGHNTVSWYQQALGQGPQFIFQYYREEENGRGNFPPRFSGLQFPNYSSELNVNALELDDSALYLCASSFPAGSSTDTQYFGPGTRLTVL.

The CDR3 sequence is CATGQAVNEKLFF. CDR3 nucleotide sequence: TGTGCCACCGGACAGGCGGTAAATGAAAAACTGTTTTTT. V gene TRBV15 combines with J gene TRBJ1-4, with 7 bases that match TRBD1. CDR1 LNHNV and CDR2 YYDKDF come from the germline V gene (reference sequence). The trim removed 8 bases at V and 5 bases at J, leaving 5 bases unmatched. The CDR3 spans 13 residues.

This clone was seen just once. The chain links TRBV2 to TRBJ2-2, with 7 bases aligning to TRBD1. CDR3 length: 14 amino acids. CDR1 is SNHLY, CDR2 FYNNEI, per germline. V dropped 4 bases and J dropped 4; count of bases not matched to a gene: 3. The CDR3 spells CASSVAGGTGELFF. For the CDR3, the DNA is TGTGCCAGCAGTGTGGCAGGGGGCACCGGGGAGCTGTTTTTT.

The chain is built from TRBV5-1 and TRBJ2-2; 13 bases are shared with TRBD2. Germline loops: CDR1 SGHRS, CDR2 YFSETQ. This CDR3 spans 16 amino acids. The V and J ends lost 3 bases and 5 bases, in that order; junction bases with no gene match: 4. The CDR3, as DNA: TGCGCCAGCAGCTGGACTAGCGGGAGCTCAACCGGGGAGCTGTTTTTT. Translation: CASSWTSGSSTGELFF.

The rearrangement links TRBV13 to TRBJ2-1; TRBD1 might be the D (7 bases). Germline CDR1 reads PRHDT; CDR2 reads FYEKMQ (reference sequence). The CDR3 is made up of 18 amino acids. Trimming pared 0 bases from V and 4 bases from J, leaving 19 bases between. The CDR3 is CASSLGNGGTAFYNEQFF. Here the CDR3 DNA reads TGTGCCAGCAGCTTAGGGAACGGCGGGACAGCCTTTTACAATGAGCAGTTCTTC. Full variable domain (rest looked up from reference TRBV13 and TRBJ2-1): AAGVIQSPRHLIKEKRETATLKCYPIPRHDTVYWYQQGPGQDPQFLISFYEKMQSDKGSIPDRFSAQQFSDYHSELNMSSLELGDSALYFCASSLGNGGTAFYNEQFFGPGTRLTVL.

V is TRBV5-4 and J is TRBJ2-7; 14 positions match TRBD2. Germline V gene data show CDR1 as SGHNT and CDR2 as YYREEE (reference sequence). Losses at the gene ends were 4 bases for V and 6 bases for J; bases not matched to a gene: 6. The CDR3 consists of 15 residues. CDR3: CASSGGLAGAAEQYF. The CDR3 coding sequence is TGTGCCAGCAGCGGGGGACTAGCGGGAGCGGCCGAGCAGTACTTC. Full variable domain (outside the CDR3, taken from reference TRBV5-4 and TRBJ2-7): ETGVTQSPTHLIKTRGQQVTLRCSSQSGHNTVSWYQQALGQGPQFIFQYYREEENGRGNFPPRFSGLQFPNYSSELNVNALELDDSALYLCASSGGLAGAAEQYFGPGTRLTVT.

In DNA form, the CDR3 reads TGCAGCGTTGATGGGACAGGGGGCAGTGCAACCACAGATACGCAGTATTTT. Translation gives CSVDGTGGSATTDTQYF. The chain combines TRBV29-1 with TRBJ2-3, with 12 nucleotides matching TRBD1. This CDR3 spans 17 amino acids. V was pared by 3 bases and J by 2 bases, with 9 bases of the junction left unmatched. The germline gives CDR1 SQVTM, CDR2 ANQGSEA.

This clone was found once. CDR3 residues: CASREDPASGYGYTF. In DNA form, the CDR3 reads TGTGCCAGTAGGGAAGACCCCGCTTCGGGATATGGCTACACCTTC. The chain carries TRBV19 and TRBJ1-2, with unresolved D. This CDR3 is 15 amino acids long. CDR1 LNHDA and CDR2 SQIVND come from the germline V gene (reference sequence). Trimming pared 6 bases from V and 5 bases from J, leaving 19 bases between.

V is TRBV11-2 and J is TRBJ2-5; weak D call: TRBD1 (6 bases). The germline V gene encodes CDR1 SGHAT and CDR2 FQNNGV. Trimming shortened V by 5 bases and J by 3 bases, and 10 bases separated the two germline ends. The CDR3 contains 13 residues. The CDR3: CASSPPGEETQYF. The CDR3 DNA follows: TGTGCCAGCAGCCCCCCAGGGGAAGAGACCCAGTACTTC.

This chain connects TRBV7-3 to TRBJ2-6, with 8 bases fitting TRBD1. The CDR3 contains 17 residues. Trimming took 5 bases from V and 2 from J; bases not matched to a gene: 8. The germline V gene has CDR1 SGHTA and CDR2 FQGTGA. CDR3 sequence reads: CASSLTAQGAGANVLTF. For the CDR3, the DNA is TGTGCCAGCAGCCTCACCGCACAGGGGGCTGGGGCCAACGTCCTGACTTTC.

The CDR3 bases are TGCGCCAGCAAGGCCGCAGGGTGCAATCAGCCCCAGCATTTT. Encoded protein: CASKAAGCNQPQHF. The chain is built from TRBV10-1 and TRBJ1-5, with D possibly being TRBD1 (5 bases). The CDR3 has 14 amino acids. V lost 7 bases, J lost 2 bases, and 12 bases lay in between. The germline CDR1 and CDR2 sequences are WNHNN and SYGVQD (reference sequence).

This chain connects TRBV11-2 to TRBJ1-2; 7 bases fit TRBD1. This CDR3 comprises 13 residues. CDR1 and CDR2 (germline): SGHAT, FQNNGV. Unmatched junction bases numbered 5, after V lost 2 bases and J lost 8 bases. The CDR3 DNA sequence: TGTGCCAGCAGCTTACAGGGGACAGACGGCTACACCTTC. Protein sequence: CASSLQGTDGYTF.

The genes are TRBV5-4 and TRBJ1-2, with 12 bases that match TRBD1. V was pared by 0 bases and J by 8 bases, with 2 bases of the junction left unmatched. CDR1 SGHNT and CDR2 YYREEE come from the germline V gene (reference sequence). CDR3 length: 14 residues. CDR3: CASSLDGTGGGYTF. In DNA, the CDR3 is TGTGCCAGCAGCTTGGATGGGACAGGGGGCGGCTACACCTTC.

This rearrangement joins TRBV7-2 to TRBJ1-1; TRBD1 aligns across 7 bases. Looked up from germline, CDR1 is SGHTA and CDR2 is FQGNSA. The CDR3 runs 14 residues. The junction had 12 bases not matched to a gene; V was cut back by 3 bases and J by 11 bases. CDR3 sequence reads: CASSFGTAPPVAFF. The CDR3 DNA follows: TGTGCCAGCAGCTTCGGGACAGCCCCCCCGGTGGCTTTCTTT.

This clone was detected only a few times. The rearrangement uses TRBV25-1 and TRBJ1-1, with 10 positions matching TRBD1. The CDR3 is made up of 18 amino acids. The V gene's germline CDR1 is MGHDK and CDR2 SYGVNS. V was pared by 0 bases and J by 4 bases, with 11 bases of the junction left unmatched. CDR3 sequence: CASSEYRGTGVTSTEAFF. In nucleotides, the CDR3 is TGTGCCAGCAGTGAATATCGGGGGACAGGGGTTACGTCCACTGAAGCTTTCTTT.

The V gene is TRBV21-1, the J gene TRBJ1-2; the table's D call, TRBD1, was not checked against the DNA. TRBV21-1 is listed as a pseudogene. CDR3 length: 15 amino acids. The CDR3 sequence: CASTVRDRGPYGYTF. The CDR3 DNA reads TGTGCCAGCACCGTACGGGACAGGGGACCCTATGGCTACACCTTC.

This clone was found a few times. J is TRBJ2-1 and V is TRBV2, with D hard to call. Germline CDR1 and CDR2: SNHLY and FYNNEI. Between the trimmed V and J ends, which lost 8 bases and 4 bases, there was a span of 6 bases. The CDR3 consists of 11 residues. The CDR3 DNA sequence: TGTGCCAGCCGAGGTTACAATGAGCAGTTCTTC. Translated: CASRGYNEQFF.

CDR3 region: CASSLVPAGVGIGELFF. CDR3 bases: TGTGCCAGCAGCTTAGTACCAGCGGGAGTAGGAATCGGGGAGCTGTTTTTT. The J gene is TRBJ2-2, the V gene TRBV11-3; 8 bases map to TRBD2. Per the germline V gene, CDR1 is SGHNT and CDR2 is YENEEA. This CDR3 contains 17 residues. V was clipped by 1 base and J by 7 bases; unmatched bases: 11.

This chain connects TRBV27 to TRBJ2-7; 8 bases line up with TRBD1. The junction had 0 bases not matched to a gene; V was cut back by 2 bases and J by 3 bases. The CDR3 is 13 residues long. Looked up from germline, CDR1 is MNHEY and CDR2 is SMNVEV (reference sequence). CDR3 nucleotides: TGTGCCAGCAGTTTAACAGGGGGCTACGAGCAGTACTTC. The encoded protein is CASSLTGGYEQYF.

Only one count was recorded for this clone. This rearrangement joins TRBV6-5 to TRBJ1-2, with D possibly matching TRBD1 (5 bases). CDR1 is MNHEY and CDR2 is SVGAGI in the germline V gene. Trimming took 5 bases from V and 4 from J, leaving 14 bases between them. This CDR3 region has 14 residues. The CDR3 region is CASSPGWGGYGYTF. The CDR3 region has the DNA TGTGCCAGCAGTCCCGGGTGGGGGGGCTATGGCTACACCTTC.

The genes are TRBV3-1 (or the pseudogene TRBV3-2) and TRBJ2-3; tentatively, D is TRBD2 (6 bases). The CDR3 is 15 amino acids. CDR1 and CDR2 (germline): LGHDT, YNNKEL (reference sequence). Trimming left V 6 bases short and J 3 bases short, with 16 bases between. In nucleotides, the CDR3 is TGTGCCAGCAGGCTCAAACGGGCGGGGACAGATACGCAGTATTTT. It is translated as CASRLKRAGTDTQYF.

This clone was counted ten times or more. The gene calls are TRBV9 and TRBJ1-1, with a possible D match to TRBD1 (6 bases). Trimming took off 4 bases at V and 4 bases at J, with 11 bases between the two ends. CDR1 is SGDLS and CDR2 is YYNGEE in the germline V gene. The CDR3 contains 13 residues. CDR3 in amino acids: CASSSQGPTEAFF. CDR3 sequence (DNA): TGTGCCAGCAGCTCACAGGGCCCCACTGAAGCTTTCTTT.

The V and J genes are TRBV6-4 and TRBJ2-1, with D tentatively TRBD2 (6 bases). In germline, CDR1 is MRHNA, CDR2 SNTAGT. CDR3 length equals 14 residues. Trimming removed 7 bases at V and 3 bases at J, with 13 bases between. This chain's CDR3 is CASKRGGDYNEQFF. The DNA for the CDR3 is TGTGCCAGCAAACGGGGCGGGGACTACAATGAGCAGTTCTTC.

This clone has just a few counts. The rearrangement uses TRBV4-1 and TRBJ2-5, with 7 bases matching TRBD2. V lost 1 base to trimming and J lost 5 bases; unmatched junction nucleotides: 19. CDR1 and CDR2 (germline): MGHRA, YSYEKL. The CDR3 covers 19 residues. CDR3 residues: CASSQVLRVTAGVGETQYF. The DNA for the CDR3 is TGCGCCAGCAGCCAAGTACTTCGAGTAACGGCGGGAGTGGGGGAGACCCAGTACTTC.